Below are 17 T cell receptor beta chains sequenced from a single sample in a study of blood T cell repertoires in COVID-19. Method: immunoSEQ multiplex PCR; TCRdb's copy keeps in-frame clones and lacks some. The sample comprises a few hundred thousand clones, more than 85% of which are singletons, and about 18% rests with the top ten. Sequencing was done on a sample of PBMCs or T cells enriched from blood (not recorded which). The receptor set was obtained from a woman aged 25-40 years who had recovered from COVID-19.

The chain couples TRBV12-3 or TRBV12-4 to TRBJ1-1, with TRBD1 as a possible D gene (5 bases). Trimming shortened V by 7 bases and J by 2 bases, and 8 bases separated the two germline ends. The CDR3 is 12 amino acids. The chain's CDR3 is CASMGQNTEAFF. In nucleotides, the CDR3 is TGTGCCAGCATGGGGCAAAACACTGAAGCTTTCTTT.

This sequence joins TRBV28 and TRBJ2-7; 7 bases line up with TRBD1. The CDR3 is 15 amino acids. V shed 6 bases and J 3 bases; nucleotides not matched to a gene: 11. CDR1 MDHEN and CDR2 SYDVKM come from the germline V gene. The chain's CDR3 is CASRTRQGQNYEQYF. The CDR3, as DNA: TGTGCCAGCAGAACTAGACAGGGTCAGAACTACGAGCAGTACTTC.

The chain is built from TRBV7-3 and TRBJ2-5, with 9 positions matching TRBD2. J was trimmed by 4 bases and V by 2 bases; bases with no gene match: 5. Germline assignment: CDR1 SGHTA and CDR2 FQGTGA. The CDR3 consists of 15 residues. The CDR3 region has the DNA TGTGCCAGCAGCTTATTTAGCGGGAGTGGAGAGACCCAGTACTTC. This translates into CASSLFSGSGETQYF.

The chain carries TRBV19 and TRBJ2-2; 8 nucleotides align to TRBD2. V trimming: 7 bases; J trimming: 5 bases; junction bases outside the gene matches: 15. CDR1 is LNHDA, CDR2 SQIVND, per germline (reference sequence). The CDR3 runs to 17 residues. The CDR3 DNA reads as TGTGCCAGTACCATCCCCGGACCCCCGGGAGGGACCGGGGAGCTGTTTTTT. Amino acid sequence: CASTIPGPPGGTGELFF.

This clone was recorded once. The genes are TRBV21-1 and TRBJ1-2. TRBV21-1 is recorded as a pseudogene. The CDR3 totals 13 residues. The CDR3 region is CASSRTADYGYTF. The CDR3 bases are TGTGCCAGCAGCCGGACTGCAGACTATGGCTACACCTTC.

This chain links TRBV4-2 with TRBJ2-7, with a tentative D call TRBD2 (6 bases). Germline assignment: CDR1 LGHNA and CDR2 YNFKEQ. Trimming left V 1 base short and J 3 bases short, with 13 bases between. The CDR3 is made up of 15 amino acids. The CDR3 bases are TGTGCCAGCAGCCAAGCCGCGGCTAGCGTCTACGAGCAGTACTTC. Translation gives CASSQAAASVYEQYF.

The chain joins TRBV11-3 to TRBJ1-6; D may be TRBD1 (6 bases). Germline CDR1 is SGHNT and CDR2 is YENEEA. The CDR3 is 14 residues long. V was pared by 5 bases and J by 10 bases, with 15 bases between. The CDR3 here is CASSLGGGESPLHF. The CDR3 DNA follows: TGTGCCAGCAGCCTAGGTGGGGGCGAATCACCCCTCCACTTT.

A word on this clone: Because the CDR3's place on the DNA is in doubt, the DNA is left out and the CDR3 is given as listed by TCRdb. This CDR3 reads CASSTSGQGSATEAFF. The chain uses TRBV28 and TRBJ1-1; whether TRBD1, the table's D call, matches the DNA was not checked. CDR1 and CDR2 from the germline V gene are MDHEN and SYDVKM. The CDR3 is 16 residues long, counting both termini.

The rearrangement uses TRBV11-3 and TRBJ2-1; the match to TRBD1 covers 9 bases. The V segment lost 1 base and the J segment 9 bases; nucleotides outside the gene matches: 10. Germline V gene data show CDR1 as SGHNT and CDR2 as YENEEA. This CDR3 region has 16 residues. CDR3 coding DNA: TGTGCCAGCAGCTTAGCCGGGGGACAGGGTGACGGTGAGCAGTTCTTC. Its translation is CASSLAGGQGDGEQFF.

The V gene is TRBV9, the J gene TRBJ2-7, with 9 positions matching TRBD1. The CDR3 totals 13 residues. Germline-derived CDR1 and CDR2 are SGDLS and YYNGEE. Germline trimming cut 3 bases from V and 7 bases from J; bases unmatched to any gene: 5. DNA for the CDR3: TGTGCCAGCAGCGGAACAGGGGGCTTAGAGCAGTACTTC. The encoded protein is CASSGTGGLEQYF.

The J gene is TRBJ1-5, the V gene TRBV27; 9 nucleotides match TRBD1. This CDR3 region has 14 residues. The germline V gene has CDR1 MNHEY and CDR2 SMNVEV (reference sequence). J was trimmed by 7 bases and V by 5 bases; bases with no gene match: 6. The CDR3 nucleotides read TGTGCCAGCAGTGGACAGGGGTTCGGGCAGCCCCAGCATTTT. It specifies CASSGQGFGQPQHF.

This chain joins TRBV28 and TRBJ1-1; 8 nucleotides line up with TRBD1. Germline V gene lookup returns CDR1 MDHEN and CDR2 SYDVKM. The length of the CDR3 is 12 residues. J was trimmed by 11 bases and V by 6 bases; bases with no gene match: 8. CDR3: CASRTGVVYAFF. The CDR3 DNA follows: TGTGCCAGCAGGACAGGGGTGGTGTATGCTTTCTTT.

J is TRBJ2-3 and V is TRBV24-1, with D possibly TRBD2 on 6 matching bases. The germline gives CDR1 KGHDR, CDR2 SFDVKD. The ends were cut back, 9 bases at V and 1 base at J, with 10 bases in the middle. The CDR3 runs to 13 residues. This CDR3 is CATSWGGTDTQYF. The CDR3 region has the DNA TGTGCCACCTCCTGGGGGGGCACAGATACGCAGTATTTT.

The V call is TRBV7-9, the J call TRBJ2-7, with D unresolved. The CDR3 is 10 amino acids. Germline V gene data show CDR1 as SEHNR and CDR2 as FQNEAQ (reference sequence). Trimming pared 4 bases from V and 6 bases from J, leaving 4 bases between. The CDR3 nucleotides are TGTGCCAGCAGCTCGGGCGAGCAGTACTTC. Translation gives CASSSGEQYF.

The gene calls are TRBV6-5 and TRBJ2-4; possible D gene TRBD2, 6 bases. There are 14 residues in the CDR3. In germline, CDR1 is MNHEY, CDR2 SVGAGI. V lost 7 bases to trimming and J lost 8 bases, with 18 bases between them. CDR3 protein: CASMEGNGRDIQYF. Written as DNA, the CDR3 is TGTGCCAGCATGGAGGGAAACGGTCGGGACATTCAGTACTTC.

The chain has TRBV27 and TRBJ2-7; D is uncertain. The CDR3 extends over 14 amino acids. CDR1 MNHEY and CDR2 SMNVEV come from the germline V gene (reference sequence). V lost 3 bases and J lost 2, with 11 bases in between. The DNA of the CDR3 is TGTGCCAGCAGTTTCGCAGGATCGGCCTACGAGCAGTACTTC. Protein sequence: CASSFAGSAYEQYF.

This rearrangement joins TRBV28 to TRBJ1-5; D gene uncertain. V dropped 6 bases and J dropped 5 bases, with 20 bases sitting between them. Germline V gene lookup returns CDR1 MDHEN and CDR2 SYDVKM. The CDR3 runs 16 residues. The CDR3 nucleotides read TGTGCCAGCAGAAAGAGCCGAGGGAGGGTGGATCAGCCCCAGCATTTT. Its translation: CASRKSRGRVDQPQHF.